This entry lists 31 T cell receptor beta chains sequenced from one sample in a study of naive and memory T cell subsets. Both TRBC1 and TRBC2 were covered by a beta constant-region primer of two equimolar oligonucleotides. Nested alpha and beta constant-region primers with the SP2 primer drove four PCR rounds on ligated cDNA. TCRdb re-called the UMI-ligation and nested PCR reads with MiXCR, one entry per CDR3 protein. The sample has 100,000 to 150,000 distinct CDR3 sequences, 36% seen once. The specimen was central memory CD4+ T cells from blood. The receptors shown here come from a human donor in good health.

This clonotype has only a few counts. This sequence joins TRBV15 and TRBJ2-3; TRBD2 might be the D (5 bases). Trimming stripped 6 bases from V and 6 bases from J, with 13 bases between. From germline, CDR1 is LNHNV and CDR2 YYDKDF (reference sequence). This CDR3 has 13 residues. CDR3 residues: CATRRPGSDTQYF. The CDR3 coding sequence is TGTGCCACCAGACGCCCGGGAAGCGATACGCAGTATTTT.

The chain carries TRBV6-2 or TRBV6-3 and TRBJ2-7; D remains unclear. Germline assignment: CDR1 MNHEY and CDR2 SVGEGT. The CDR3 runs 11 residues. Trimming stripped 4 bases from V and 3 bases from J, with 4 bases between. The CDR3 DNA is TGTGCCAGCAGTTTTAACTACGAGCAGTACTTC. It encodes CASSFNYEQYF.

The gene calls are TRBV5-6 and TRBJ1-6; D is undetermined. From germline, CDR1 is SGHDT and CDR2 YYEEEE. The CDR3 sequence is 15 residues long. The V end was cut by 0 bases, the J end by 4 bases, with 8 bases between. CDR3 protein: CASSLVGIYNSPLHF. Written as DNA, the CDR3 is TGTGCCAGCAGCTTGGTCGGGATATATAATTCACCCCTCCACTTT. The entire variable domain, with the rest obtained from reference TRBV5-6 and TRBJ1-6, is as follows: DAGVTQSPTHLIKTRGQQVTLRCSPKSGHDTVSWYQQALGQGPQFIFQYYEEEERQRGNFPDRFSGHQFPNYSSELNVNALLLGDSALYLCASSLVGIYNSPLHFGNGTRLTVT.

CDR3 DNA sequence: TGTGCCAGCAGCCCTAGCATGATAGCCAAAAACATTCAGTACTTC. This codes for CASSPSMIAKNIQYF. J is TRBJ2-4 and V is TRBV6-2 or TRBV6-3; D possibly corresponds to TRBD2 (5 bases). V was pared by 6 bases and J by 0 bases, with 12 bases between. Germline lookup yields CDR1 MNHEY and CDR2 SVGEGT. This CDR3 is 15 amino acids long.

The chain joins TRBV28 to TRBJ2-7; tentative D call: TRBD1 (6 bases). The CDR3 is 13 residues long. The V gene lost 5 bases and the J gene lost 7 bases, with 15 bases spanning the gap. The germline V gene encodes CDR1 MDHEN and CDR2 SYDVKM. In DNA, the CDR3 is TGTGCCAGCAGTATCCTCAGGACAGCTGAGCAGTACTTC. It encodes CASSILRTAEQYF.

The V call is TRBV20-1, the J call TRBJ1-1; weak D call: TRBD1 (5 bases). The CDR3 is 13 amino acids. V dropped 3 bases and J dropped 10 bases, with 18 bases sitting between them. CDR1 and CDR2 from the germline V gene are DFQATT and SNEGSKA (reference sequence). The CDR3 sequence: CSARVNSRGSAFF. The CDR3 DNA reads TGCAGTGCTAGGGTAAATTCGCGGGGGTCAGCTTTCTTT.

The chain recombines TRBV5-1 with TRBJ2-3; 7 nucleotides align to TRBD1. Germline assignment: CDR1 SGHRS and CDR2 YFSETQ. The CDR3 is 15 residues long. V trimming: 6 bases; J trimming: 2 bases; junction bases outside the gene matches: 9. The CDR3 nucleotides read TGCGCCAGCAAAGACAGGGCCGATTTCACAGATACGCAGTATTTT. This codes for CASKDRADFTDTQYF.

This chain connects TRBV10-3 to TRBJ2-6; no firm D call. Germline-derived CDR1 and CDR2 are ENHRY and SYGVKD. CDR3 length equals 14 residues. V was cut by 6 bases and J by 0 bases, with 6 bases left in between. The CDR3 sequence: CAISQTSGANVLTF. The CDR3 bases are TGTGCCATCAGCCAAACCTCTGGGGCCAACGTCCTGACTTTC.

This clonotype showed up just a few times. This chain uses TRBV19 with TRBJ2-1; D is unresolved. The length of the CDR3 is 16 residues. Trimming removed 6 bases at V and 0 bases at J, with 15 bases between. CDR1 and CDR2 (germline): LNHDA, SQIVND (reference sequence). This CDR3 reads CASRKGSSYSYNEQFF. CDR3 nucleotides: TGTGCCAGTAGAAAGGGTTCCTCGTACTCCTACAATGAGCAGTTCTTC.

Worth noting for this clonotype: A much larger clone differs by one base, so this may be a read error. The chain has TRBV7-9 and TRBJ2-3, with D perhaps assigned TRBD1 or TRBD2 (5 bases each). Germline values: CDR1 SEHNR, CDR2 FQNEAQ (reference sequence). There are 14 residues in the CDR3. The chain's CDR3 is CVSSLVRDAYTQYF. CDR3 coding DNA: TGTGTCAGCAGCTTAGTAAGGGACGCTTATACGCAGTATTTT.

This clonotype has just a few counts. The V gene is TRBV20-1, the J gene TRBJ1-6; 7 bases line up with TRBD1. V shed 3 bases and J 10 bases; nucleotides not matched to a gene: 6. The length of the CDR3 is 13 residues. Germline V gives CDR1 DFQATT, CDR2 SNEGSKA (reference sequence). The CDR3 loop reads CSAREGARSPLHF. The CDR3 coding sequence is TGCAGTGCTAGGGAGGGGGCACGATCACCCCTCCACTTT.

This clonotype was counted a few times. This rearrangement joins TRBV18 to TRBJ2-3; D gene unclear. V gave up 3 bases and J gave up 6 bases, with 10 bases separating them. Germline CDR1 is KGHSH and CDR2 is LQKENI. The CDR3 consists of 13 residues. CDR3 sequence: CASSPNFGDTQYF. CDR3 bases: TGTGCCAGCTCACCTAATTTCGGGGATACGCAGTATTTT.

The CDR3 here is CASSFYSTNTGELFF. In DNA, the CDR3 is TGTGCCAGCAGTTTCTACAGCACGAACACCGGGGAGCTGTTTTTT. The chain combines TRBV28 with TRBJ2-2; D gene ambiguous. There are 15 residues in the CDR3. The V and J ends lost 3 bases and 0 bases respectively, with 8 bases between them. Germline CDR1 MDHEN, CDR2 SYDVKM.

The gene calls are TRBV20-1 and TRBJ2-5, with TRBD2 as a possible D gene (5 bases). From germline, CDR1 is DFQATT and CDR2 SNEGSKA (reference sequence). The germline V and J ends were trimmed by 3 bases and 6 bases, with 11 bases remaining between them. This CDR3 spans 12 amino acids. CDR3 sequence: CSASIPSQTQYF. The DNA of the CDR3 is TGCAGTGCTAGTATCCCTAGCCAGACCCAGTACTTC.

CDR3 protein: CSARERSGYQPQHF. The CDR3 nucleotides read TGCAGTGCTAGAGAAAGGTCGGGATATCAGCCCCAGCATTTT. The chain recombines TRBV20-1 with TRBJ1-5; D gene unclear. The CDR3 runs 14 residues. The V end lost 0 bases, the J end lost 5 bases, and 11 bases lay between the germline ends. Germline CDR1 reads DFQATT; CDR2 reads SNEGSKA (reference sequence).

This clonotype has more than one count but fewer than ten. The chain recombines TRBV27 with TRBJ2-7, with a possible D match to TRBD1 (6 bases). The CDR3 is made up of 14 amino acids. The germline CDR1 and CDR2 sequences are MNHEY and SMNVEV (reference sequence). Trimming pared 5 bases from V and 3 bases from J, leaving 14 bases between. CDR3 residues: CASSPDRKGYEQYF. For the CDR3, the DNA is TGTGCCAGCAGTCCCGACAGGAAGGGCTACGAGCAGTACTTC.

This clonotype was counted only a few times. V usage is TRBV30 and J usage is TRBJ2-1; maybe TRBD2 (6 bases). The CDR3 covers 12 residues. Trimming left V 1 base short and J 8 bases short, with 9 bases between. Germline values: CDR1 GTSNPN, CDR2 SVGIG (reference sequence). The CDR3 bases are TGTGCCTGGAGTGCCGGGAGATATGAGCAGTTCTTC. Its protein product is CAWSAGRYEQFF.

The table lists this clonotype with many counts. The chain combines TRBV29-1 with TRBJ1-4, with D possibly being TRBD1 (5 bases). Germline V gives CDR1 SQVTM, CDR2 ANQGSEA. The CDR3 extends over 13 amino acids. The germline V and J ends were trimmed by 6 bases and 3 bases, with 11 bases remaining between them. CDR3 DNA sequence: TGCAGCGTCCTGGGACCCTCTAATGAAAAACTGTTTTTT. It codes for CSVLGPSNEKLFF.

The chain recombines TRBV11-2 with TRBJ1-1, with D possibly being TRBD1 (5 bases). Trimming removed 4 bases at V and 9 bases at J, with 18 bases between. Germline-derived CDR1 and CDR2 are SGHAT and FQNNGV. CDR3 length equals 14 residues. CDR3 amino acids: CASSYTGTLSKAFF. As DNA, the CDR3 is TGTGCCAGCAGCTATACCGGGACTCTCTCCAAAGCTTTCTTT.

This clonotype was counted many times. The chain uses TRBV7-9 and TRBJ1-1; the D gene is possibly TRBD1 (5 bases). This CDR3 region has 14 residues. The germline V gene encodes CDR1 SEHNR and CDR2 FQNEAQ (reference sequence). The V end was cut by 6 bases, the J end by 2 bases, with 13 bases between. CDR3 nucleotide sequence: TGTGCCAGCAGAGACGGGACGGCTAACACTGAAGCTTTCTTT. Translated: CASRDGTANTEAFF.

The chain couples TRBV7-8 to TRBJ2-7, with 13 bases that match TRBD2. Losses at the gene ends were 1 base for V and 3 bases for J; bases not matched to a gene: 6. Germline V gives CDR1 SGHVS, CDR2 FQNEAQ. The CDR3 extends over 17 amino acids. This chain's CDR3 is CASSLGPGLAGDYEQYF. CDR3 DNA: TGTGCCAGCAGCTTAGGTCCCGGACTAGCGGGAGACTACGAGCAGTACTTC.

The rearrangement links TRBV29-1 to TRBJ1-1, with 7 bases aligning to TRBD1. Germline V gene lookup returns CDR1 SQVTM and CDR2 ANQGSEA. This CDR3 has 13 amino acids. V was pared by 2 bases and J by 4 bases, with 4 bases of the junction left unmatched. CDR3 DNA sequence: TGCAGCGTTGAACAGGGGGGAGGCACTGAAGCTTTCTTT. Translation: CSVEQGGGTEAFF.

This clonotype appeared a few times. The rearrangement uses TRBV29-1 and TRBJ2-1, with D possibly being TRBD2 (5 bases). There are 13 residues in the CDR3. Per germline, CDR1 SQVTM and CDR2 ANQGSEA. V gave up 6 bases and J gave up 6 bases, with 15 bases separating them. The CDR3 sequence is CSVGGVTTNEQFF. Here the CDR3 DNA reads TGCAGCGTCGGAGGCGTAACAACCAATGAGCAGTTCTTC.

V is TRBV27 and J is TRBJ1-1, with D maybe TRBD1 (6 bases). CDR1 and CDR2 from the germline V gene are MNHEY and SMNVEV (reference sequence). V was cut by 6 bases and J by 2 bases, with 13 bases left in between. The CDR3 extends over 14 amino acids. The CDR3 is CASSSRTANTEAFF. The CDR3 region has the DNA TGTGCCAGCAGCTCAAGGACAGCTAACACTGAAGCTTTCTTT.

This clonotype was detected many times. The chain carries TRBV29-1 and TRBJ2-1; 7 nucleotides match TRBD1. The germline V gene has CDR1 SQVTM and CDR2 ANQGSEA. This CDR3 is built from 15 residues. V lost 4 bases and J lost 3; bases outside the gene matches: 9. The CDR3 protein is CSVGGDRAFYNEQFF. CDR3 DNA sequence: TGCAGCGTTGGGGGCGACAGGGCATTCTACAATGAGCAGTTCTTC.

The chain recombines TRBV7-9 with TRBJ2-7, with 10 bases matching TRBD2. Germline-derived CDR1 and CDR2 are SEHNR and FQNEAQ (reference sequence). V lost 5 bases and J lost 1; bases outside the gene matches: 5. The CDR3 is 15 residues long. The DNA for the CDR3 is TGTGCCAGCAGCGCACGGACTAGCGGATCCTACGAGCAGTACTTC. Translated: CASSARTSGSYEQYF.

This clonotype was detected many times. The chain carries TRBV10-3 and TRBJ1-1, with a weak D call TRBD1 (5 bases). V lost 4 bases, J lost 5 bases, and 14 bases lay in between. Germline V gene data show CDR1 as ENHRY and CDR2 as SYGVKD. The CDR3 has 14 residues. CDR3 bases: TGTGCCATCAGTGGGGACCCTACGAGGACTGAAGCTTTCTTT. Protein: CAISGDPTRTEAFF.

This sequence joins TRBV29-1 and TRBJ2-5; possible D gene TRBD1, 6 bases. Deletions cut 4 bases from V and 1 base from J, with 10 bases between. The CDR3 extends over 13 amino acids. Germline loops: CDR1 SQVTM, CDR2 ANQGSEA. The CDR3 coding sequence is TGCAGCGTTGCTCGGACAGTCCAAGAGACCCAGTACTTC. Protein product: CSVARTVQETQYF.

This clonotype was found a few times. The V call is TRBV12-5, the J call TRBJ2-4, with a possible D match to TRBD1 (5 bases). With 7 bases removed from V and 1 base from J, the gap between germline ends came to 11 bases. Germline CDR1 and CDR2: LGHNT and FRNRAP. CDR3 length: 14 amino acids. The CDR3 sequence: CASALAGAKNIQYF. CDR3 in DNA: TGTGCTAGTGCCTTGGCAGGGGCCAAAAACATTCAGTACTTC.

The V gene is TRBV11-2, the J gene TRBJ1-1; D not resolved. With 0 bases removed from V and 1 base from J, the gap between germline ends came to 6 bases. The CDR3 has 14 amino acids. Germline V CDR1 and CDR2: SGHAT, FQNNGV. The CDR3 loop is CASSLEPGNTEAFF. The CDR3 DNA reads TGTGCCAGCAGCTTAGAACCAGGGAACACTGAAGCTTTCTTT.

This chain connects TRBV30 to TRBJ1-1, with D perhaps matching TRBD1 (6 bases). The CDR3 has 12 residues. Trimming shortened V by 5 bases and J by 1 base, and 8 bases separated the two germline ends. CDR1 and CDR2 from the germline V gene are GTSNPN and SVGIG (reference sequence). The CDR3 loop reads CAWDRPNTEAFF. The DNA of the CDR3 is TGTGCCTGGGACAGGCCGAACACTGAAGCTTTCTTT.